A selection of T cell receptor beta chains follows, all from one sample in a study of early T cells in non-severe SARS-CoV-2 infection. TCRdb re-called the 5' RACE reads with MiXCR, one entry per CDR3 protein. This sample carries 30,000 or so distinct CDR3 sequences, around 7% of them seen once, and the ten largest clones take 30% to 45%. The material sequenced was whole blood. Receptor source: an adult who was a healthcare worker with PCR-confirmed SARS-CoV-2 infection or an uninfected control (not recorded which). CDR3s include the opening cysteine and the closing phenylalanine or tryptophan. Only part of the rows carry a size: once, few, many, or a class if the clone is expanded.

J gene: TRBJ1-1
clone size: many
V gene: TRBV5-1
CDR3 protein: CASSGESEAFF

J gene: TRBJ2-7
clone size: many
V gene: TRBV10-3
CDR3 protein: CAISSLAGGAYEQYF

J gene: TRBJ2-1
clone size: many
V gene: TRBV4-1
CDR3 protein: CASSQPGANEQFF

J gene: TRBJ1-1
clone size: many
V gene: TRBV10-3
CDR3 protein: CAISESIQKTEAFF

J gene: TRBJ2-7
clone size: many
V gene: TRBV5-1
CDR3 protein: CASSLNTGTNYEQYF

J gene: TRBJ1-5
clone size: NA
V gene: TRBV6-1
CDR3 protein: CASSTAGQSNQPQHF

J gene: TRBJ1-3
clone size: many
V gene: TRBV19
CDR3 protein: CASTGTDSGNTIYF

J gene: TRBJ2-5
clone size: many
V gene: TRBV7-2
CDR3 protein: CASSLYNQETQYF

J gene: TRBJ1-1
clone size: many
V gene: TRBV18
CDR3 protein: CASSPGVNTEAFF

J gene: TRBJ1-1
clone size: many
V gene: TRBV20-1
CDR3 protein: CSARDHLKGAGDEAFF

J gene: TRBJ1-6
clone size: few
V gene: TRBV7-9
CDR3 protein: CASSPTGTTPLHF

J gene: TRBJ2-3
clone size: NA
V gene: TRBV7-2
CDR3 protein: CASSTAGVTDTQYF